Below, 20 T cell receptor beta chains from the same sample are listed, as sequenced in a study of blood T cell repertoires in COVID-19. Profiled with immunoSEQ multiplex PCR; TCRdb holds only in-frame clones, not every one. This repertoire shows around 100,000 clones, around four fifths found once; its top ten account for approximately 31%. The sample taken for sequencing was peripheral blood. These receptors originate from a man aged 65 to 79 with active or convalescent COVID-19.

The J gene is TRBJ1-6, the V gene TRBV28, with a possible D match to TRBD1 (6 bases). Germline V gene data show CDR1 as MDHEN and CDR2 as SYDVKM. The CDR3 is made up of 14 amino acids. Trimming pared 4 bases from V and 8 bases from J, leaving 12 bases between. The CDR3 spells CASSYGGHYSPLHF. For the CDR3, the DNA is TGTGCCAGCAGTTACGGGGGGCATTATTCACCCCTCCACTTT.

This sequence joins TRBV7-9 and TRBJ1-2; TRBD1 might be the D (5 bases). Germline CDR1 is SEHNR and CDR2 is FQNEAQ (reference sequence). V was shortened by 5 bases and J by 2 bases, with 15 bases between the two germline ends. This CDR3 has 15 amino acids. Written as DNA, the CDR3 is TGTGCCAGCAGCCCGTCCCCCCGGGGGAACTATGGCTACACCTTC. This encodes CASSPSPRGNYGYTF.

The chain recombines TRBV25-1 with TRBJ2-1, with 9 positions matching TRBD2. The CDR3 totals 16 residues. The ends lost 4 bases at V and 5 bases at J; junction bases unmatched: 9. Per the germline V gene, CDR1 is MGHDK and CDR2 is SYGVNS. In DNA, the CDR3 is TGTGCCAGCAGTGCCCCCGGGACTAGCTCGAACAATGAGCAGTTCTTC. It yields the protein CASSAPGTSSNNEQFF.

This chain joins TRBV27 and TRBJ2-1; 14 bases match TRBD2. The ends lost 3 bases at V and 5 bases at J; junction bases unmatched: 9. CDR3 length equals 18 residues. Germline V lookup: CDR1 MNHEY, CDR2 SMNVEV (reference sequence). The CDR3 DNA reads TGTGCCAGCAGTTTTATCGGACTAGCGGGGGGCGTGGACAATGAGCAGTTCTTC. This gives the protein CASSFIGLAGGVDNEQFF.

The chain links TRBV4-2 to TRBJ1-2; a weak D match, TRBD1 (5 bases). Trimming cost V 0 bases and J 1 base, with 18 bases left between them. CDR1 and CDR2 from the germline V gene are LGHNA and YNFKEQ. The CDR3 extends over 18 amino acids. The CDR3 reads CASSQDLATASFNYGYTF. The DNA for the CDR3 is TGTGCCAGCAGCCAAGATCTTGCGACAGCCTCTTTTAACTATGGCTACACCTTC.

This rearrangement joins TRBV4-1 to TRBJ1-1; a possible D gene is TRBD1 (5 bases). Per germline, CDR1 MGHRA and CDR2 YSYEKL. V was clipped by 1 base and J by 1 base, with 16 bases between them. CDR3 length: 17 residues. The CDR3 nucleotides read TGCGCCAGCAGCCAAGGGAAGGGGCCGGTCGAGAACACTGAAGCTTTCTTT. Translating gives CASSQGKGPVENTEAFF.

This clone was seen at least ten times. This chain uses TRBV9 with TRBJ2-1; the D gene is possibly TRBD2 (5 bases). There are 15 residues in the CDR3. Trimming removed 0 bases from V and 1 base from J, with 8 bases in between. Germline loops: CDR1 SGDLS, CDR2 YYNGEE. In DNA, the CDR3 is TGTGCCAGCAGCGTAGGAGCGGTTTCCTACAATGAGCAGTTCTTC. Encoded protein: CASSVGAVSYNEQFF.

The chain uses TRBV19 and TRBJ2-1, with D unresolved. Germline values: CDR1 LNHDA, CDR2 SQIVND (reference sequence). The V and J ends lost 2 bases and 0 bases respectively, with 14 bases between them. CDR3 length: 17 amino acids. This chain's CDR3 is CASSIWSPFGSYNEQFF. In DNA form, the CDR3 reads TGTGCCAGTAGTATATGGTCCCCATTCGGCTCCTACAATGAGCAGTTCTTC. Full variable domain (missing parts from reference TRBV19 and TRBJ2-1): DGGITQSPKYLFRKEGQNVTLSCEQNLNHDAMYWYRQDPGQGLRLIYYSQIVNDFQKGDIAEGYSVSREKKESFPLTVTSAQKNPTAFYLCASSIWSPFGSYNEQFFGPGTRLTVL.

The rearrangement uses TRBV6-2 or TRBV6-3 and TRBJ1-5; 7 nucleotides align to TRBD1. V was pared by 4 bases and J by 4 bases, with 7 bases of the junction left unmatched. The V gene's germline CDR1 is MNHEY and CDR2 SVGEGT. This CDR3 is built from 15 residues. The CDR3 loop reads CASSSVDRENQPQHF. In DNA form, the CDR3 reads TGTGCCAGCAGTTCCGTCGACAGGGAAAATCAGCCCCAGCATTTT.

V usage is TRBV15 and J usage is TRBJ1-5, with D unresolved. The CDR3 consists of 12 residues. Between the trimmed V and J ends, which lost 3 bases and 8 bases, there was a span of 8 bases. Germline CDR1 and CDR2: LNHNV and YYDKDF (reference sequence). The DNA for the CDR3 is TGTGCCACCAGCAGGCGGGAAGAGCCCCAGCATTTT. It encodes CATSRREEPQHF.

The genes are TRBV5-1 and TRBJ1-2; 8 bases line up with TRBD1. Germline CDR1 SGHRS, CDR2 YFSETQ. V gave up 1 base and J gave up 2 bases; unmatched junction bases: 4. This CDR3 region has 15 residues. For the CDR3, the DNA is TGCGCCAGCAGCTTGTCCCCAGGGGGCAACTATGGCTACACCTTC. Translated, it gives CASSLSPGGNYGYTF.

This clone is a singleton in its sample. This chain connects TRBV18 to TRBJ2-1, with D uncertain. The V and J ends lost 3 bases and 0 bases respectively, with 9 bases between them. The CDR3 sequence is 15 residues long. Germline V CDR1 and CDR2: KGHSH, LQKENI. The CDR3 DNA reads TGTGCCAGCTCACCGCCCGTGAGCTCCTACAATGAGCAGTTCTTC. Its translation is CASSPPVSSYNEQFF.

The chain couples TRBV10-3 to TRBJ2-7; 7 bases fit TRBD2. The CDR3 loop spans 17 amino acids. V gave up 0 bases and J gave up 0 bases; unmatched junction bases: 8. The germline V gene encodes CDR1 ENHRY and CDR2 SYGVKD. The CDR3 nucleotides are TGTGCCATCAGTGAGTCGTGGGGAGCTAGCGGCTCCTACGAGCAGTACTTC. This encodes CAISESWGASGSYEQYF.

There are a few counts of this clone. The chain employs TRBV5-4 and TRBJ2-1; D is ambiguous. CDR3 size: 17 residues. Deletions cut 0 bases from V and 1 base from J, with 14 bases between. The germline V gene encodes CDR1 SGHNT and CDR2 YYREEE (reference sequence). The CDR3 is CASSLEPLYESYNEQFF. The CDR3 DNA reads TGTGCCAGCAGCTTGGAGCCGCTCTATGAATCCTACAATGAGCAGTTCTTC. Based on the CDR3 plus reference TRBV5-4 and TRBJ2-1, the full variable domain is ETGVTQSPTHLIKTRGQQVTLRCSSQSGHNTVSWYQQALGQGPQFIFQYYREEENGRGNFPPRFSGLQFPNYSSELNVNALELDDSALYLCASSLEPLYESYNEQFFGPGTRLTVL.

This chain links TRBV7-9 with TRBJ1-4; 7 positions match TRBD1. The junction had 8 bases not matched to a gene; V was cut back by 5 bases and J by 5 bases. From germline, CDR1 is SEHNR and CDR2 FQNEAQ (reference sequence). CDR3 length equals 15 residues. The CDR3 coding sequence is TGTGCCAGCAGCCCCTGGGACAGACTCAATGAAAAACTGTTTTTT. It yields the protein CASSPWDRLNEKLFF.

The chain links TRBV2 to TRBJ2-1, with 7 bases aligning to TRBD2. This CDR3 has 17 amino acids. The V and J ends lost 0 bases and 10 bases, in that order; junction bases with no gene match: 15. Germline loops: CDR1 SNHLY, CDR2 FYNNEI. The CDR3 DNA sequence: TGTGCCAGCAGTGAAGCACGGGGGACTTGGGCGGGAGACGAGCAGTTCTTC. Its protein product is CASSEARGTWAGDEQFF.

The sample holds a few counts of this clone. The chain recombines TRBV19 with TRBJ1-5; perhaps TRBD1 as D (6 bases). Germline V lookup: CDR1 LNHDA, CDR2 SQIVND (reference sequence). The CDR3 extends over 14 amino acids. V was shortened by 7 bases and J by 5 bases, with 15 bases between the two germline ends. The CDR3: CASNLLGGHQPQHF. In DNA form, the CDR3 reads TGTGCCAGTAACCTCTTGGGGGGGCATCAGCCCCAGCATTTT.

In its sample, this clone was seen once. The rearrangement links TRBV5-6 to TRBJ2-1; 9 bases fit TRBD1. CDR1 is SGHDT, CDR2 YYEEEE, per germline. The CDR3 is 15 residues long. V lost 4 bases, J lost 4 bases, and 6 bases stayed unmatched. The CDR3 coding sequence is TGTGCCAGCAGCGGCCGGGACAGGGTATACAATGAGCAGTTCTTC. This encodes CASSGRDRVYNEQFF.

In the case of this clone: The sample contains more than one DNA sequence encoding this CDR3. This chain uses TRBV2 with TRBJ2-7; 10 bases match TRBD1. With V trimmed by 6 bases and J by 7 bases, 9 bases remained unmatched. Germline V gene lookup returns CDR1 SNHLY and CDR2 FYNNEI. The CDR3 totals 14 residues. CDR3 sequence reads: CASSPGQGVGEQYF. In DNA form, the CDR3 reads TGTGCCAGCAGCCCCGGACAGGGGGTGGGGGAGCAGTACTTC.

This chain links TRBV24-1 with TRBJ2-7, with a possible D match to TRBD2 (6 bases). Germline V gives CDR1 KGHDR, CDR2 SFDVKD. CDR3 size: 16 residues. V dropped 2 bases and J dropped 3 bases, with 16 bases sitting between them. CDR3 protein: CATSDSGTPGNYEQYF. CDR3 nucleotide sequence: TGTGCCACCAGTGATTCCGGGACTCCTGGAAACTACGAGCAGTACTTC.